This TCR beta chain was documented in a study of graft-versus-host responses after intestinal transplantation. The table lists this clone with a few counts. Antigen unknown. The CDR3 has 13 amino acids. CDR1 is SGHDT and CDR2 is YYEEEE in the germline V gene. The ends were cut back, 3 bases at V and 6 bases at J, with 13 bases in the middle. Using immunoSEQ multiplex PCR, the repertoire was profiled, and TCRdb retains in-frame clones only, with some absent. The profile shows tens of thousands of clones, around 90% of them singletons. The receptor was derived from a human donor who received an intestinal transplant. The sample in question was unstimulated CD8+ T cells sorted from spleen or lymph node cells, obtained before intestinal transplant. The chain uses TRBV5-6 and TRBJ2-7; maybe TRBD1 (6 bases). The CDR3 DNA is TGTGCCAGCAGCTGGCACCCAGGGGCCGAGCAGTACTTC. Translation gives CASSWHPGAEQYF.